This TCR beta chain is drawn from a study of CD8 T cells in Susac syndrome. Background on the study: The Susac syndrome patients were therapy-naive, on corticosteroids, or on intravenous immunoglobulin alone at blood draw.

RNA was extracted with the RNeasy kit, and a quantity of 0.5 to 1 ug was reverse transcribed using random hexamers. The immunoSEQ assay covered 54 Vbeta and 13 Jbeta segments for CDR3. TCRdb re-derived calls from the immunoSEQ multiplex PCR reads in MiXCR, one entry per CDR3 protein. The sample records 95,000 to 150,000 distinct CDR3 sequences, nearly 96% being singletons. Trimming cost V 6 bases and J 4 bases; bases outside gene matches: 1. The CDR3 contains 13 residues. This sequence joins TRBV12-3 or TRBV12-4 and TRBJ2-5, with 11 nucleotides matching TRBD1. Sequencing was done on a sample of CD4+ T cells from PBMCs. The clonotype was recovered from a human donor with Susac syndrome. CDR3 sequence: CASRDRGRETQYF. The DNA for the CDR3 is TGTGCCAGCAGGGACAGGGGGCGAGAGACCCAGTACTTC.